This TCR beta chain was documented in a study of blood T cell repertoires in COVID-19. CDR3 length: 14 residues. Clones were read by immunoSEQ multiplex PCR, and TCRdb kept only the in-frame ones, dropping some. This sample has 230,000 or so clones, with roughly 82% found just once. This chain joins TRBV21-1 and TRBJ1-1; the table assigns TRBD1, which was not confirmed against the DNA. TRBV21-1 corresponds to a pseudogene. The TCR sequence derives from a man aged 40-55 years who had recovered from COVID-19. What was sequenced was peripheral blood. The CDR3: CASLHRGLDTEAFF. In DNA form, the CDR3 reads TGTGCCAGCTTGCACAGGGGGCTAGACACTGAAGCTTTCTTT.